The 21 T cell receptor beta chains reported below all come from one sample, sequenced in a study of molecular identifiers for immune sequencing clone quantification. TCRdb used MiXCR to reprocess the PCR reads, holding one entry per CDR3 protein. The sample has around 89,000 distinct CDR3 sequences, around 20% seen once; the top ten hold 0.7% to 0.95%. Sequenced input: naive CD8+ T cells from blood, with Jurkat cell RNA spiked in. Subset meaning: FACS-sorted CD8+CD4-CCR7+CD45RA+ naive T cells. The receptors shown here come from a human donor in good health. Some libraries in this study had Jurkat cell RNA spiked in.

This clonotype was found once. Being one base from a much bigger clone, this may be a read error. Here the CDR3 omits its conserved ending phenylalanine or tryptophan, so a read error is the likely source. The chain couples TRBV29-1 to TRBJ2-5, with 7 positions matching TRBD2. The CDR3 has 14 amino acids. Germline assignment: CDR1 SQVTM and CDR2 ANQGSEA. With V trimmed by 0 bases and J by 5 bases, 6 bases remained unmatched. The CDR3: CSVEEGGTFETQYS. The CDR3 DNA is TGCAGCGTTGAAGAGGGGGGGACGTTTGAGACCCAGTACTCC.

Concerning this clonotype itself: Just one base apart from a much larger clone, this may be a read error. This CDR3 fails to terminate in the conserved phenylalanine or tryptophan, so it likely reflects a read error. The chain combines TRBV29-1 with TRBJ1-1; D is unclear. Germline assignment: CDR1 SQVTM and CDR2 ANQGSEA. The CDR3 runs 15 residues. Trimming left V 2 bases short and J 0 bases short, with 13 bases between. This chain's CDR3 is CSVEKGLYLNTEAFC. CDR3 DNA sequence: TGCAGCGTTGAAAAAGGGCTCTACTTGAACACTGAAGCTTTCTGT.

This clonotype has ten or more counts. This chain joins TRBV12-3 or TRBV12-4 and TRBJ1-1; maybe TRBD1 (5 bases). The V gene lost 10 bases and the J gene lost 4 bases, with 16 bases spanning the gap. This CDR3 contains 13 residues. This chain's CDR3 is CATIDRGATEAFF. CDR3 coding DNA: TGTGCCACCATCGACAGAGGGGCCACTGAAGCTTTCTTT.

This clonotype was found a few times. The genes are TRBV4-1 and TRBJ1-6; TRBD1 is a possible D gene (6 bases). V lost 2 bases and J lost 7, with 9 bases in between. The germline CDR1 and CDR2 sequences are MGHRA and YSYEKL. The CDR3 consists of 14 residues. The CDR3 loop reads CASSQQGINSPLHF. DNA of the CDR3: TGCGCCAGCAGCCAACAGGGGATCAATTCACCCCTCCACTTT.

Concerning this clonotype: An end of the junction differs from the germline gene, which may be a read error. V gene TRBV7-9 combines with J gene TRBJ2-2; 12 nucleotides agree with TRBD2. Looked up from germline, CDR1 is SEHNR and CDR2 is FQNEAQ (reference sequence). The CDR3 is 17 residues long. The CDR3: CARSLRTSGINTGELFF. CDR3 coding DNA: TGTGCCAGGAGCTTGAGGACTAGCGGGATTAACACCGGGGAGCTGTTTTTT.

Many counts were recorded for this clonotype. This chain connects TRBV2 to TRBJ2-7, with TRBD2 matching 9 bases. V shed 8 bases and J 2 bases; nucleotides not matched to a gene: 7. The CDR3 has 14 residues. CDR1 and CDR2 from the germline V gene are SNHLY and FYNNEI. The CDR3 DNA reads TGTGCCAGCCTGGAACGCGGGGGGGCCTACGAGCAGTACTTC. Amino acids: CASLERGGAYEQYF.

This clonotype was seen repeatedly, ten times or more. The V call is TRBV6-2 or TRBV6-3, the J call TRBJ2-1, with a tentative D call TRBD1 (6 bases). The CDR3 covers 15 residues. The germline V gene encodes CDR1 MNHEY and CDR2 SVGEGT. Between the trimmed V and J ends, which lost 7 bases and 0 bases, there was a span of 13 bases. CDR3: CASTTRTDSYNEQFF. CDR3 DNA: TGTGCCAGCACCACAAGGACAGACTCCTACAATGAGCAGTTCTTC.

This clonotype was seen repeatedly, ten times or more. CDR3 in DNA: TGTGCCAGCAGTCTCGCAAGAGGGACAGGGGGCAATGAAGCTTTCTTT. Translating gives CASSLARGTGGNEAFF. V and J are TRBV14 and TRBJ1-1, with TRBD1 identical over 12 bases. The CDR3 length is 16 residues. CDR1 and CDR2 from the germline V gene are SGHDN and FVKESK. With 6 bases clipped from V and 7 bases from J, the junction kept 12 bases outside the gene matches.

This clonotype has ten or more counts. V gene TRBV9 combines with J gene TRBJ2-1; 8 bases map to TRBD2. This CDR3 comprises 16 residues. Germline V gene data show CDR1 as SGDLS and CDR2 as YYNGEE. J lost 4 bases, V lost 0 bases, and 6 bases had no gene match. The CDR3 bases are TGTGCCAGCAGCGTAGCGTCTAGCGGGTTTTACAATGAGCAGTTCTTC. It encodes CASSVASSGFYNEQFF.

This clonotype occurred many times. The J gene is TRBJ2-1, the V gene TRBV14; possible D gene TRBD2, 5 bases. The CDR3 spans 12 residues. CDR1 and CDR2 (germline): SGHDN, FVKESK. Trimming stripped 1 base from V and 12 bases from J, with 10 bases between. CDR3 sequence reads: CASSQGLLSQFF. CDR3 DNA: TGTGCCAGCAGCCAAGGACTACTGTCGCAGTTCTTC.

This clonotype has only a few counts. This could be a read error, since a much larger clone is one nucleotide away. CDR3 sequence: CASSFTSGSTGTQYF. The CDR3 DNA reads TGTGCCAGCAGCTTTACTAGCGGCAGCACAGGTACGCAGTATTTT. V and J are TRBV7-2 and TRBJ2-3, with 8 nucleotides matching TRBD2. There are 15 residues in the CDR3. Germline V gene data show CDR1 as SGHTA and CDR2 as FQGNSA. Full variable domain (missing parts from reference TRBV7-2 and TRBJ2-3): GAGVSQSPSNKVTEKGKDVELRCDPISGHTALYWYRQSLGQGLEFLIYFQGNSAPDKSGLPSDRFSAERTGGSVSTLTIQRTQQEDSAVYLCASSFTSGSTGTQYFGPGTRLTVL.

This clonotype was counted ten times or more. The chain is built from TRBV12-3 or TRBV12-4 and TRBJ2-2; 7 bases are a match to TRBD2. The V gene end was trimmed by 6 bases and the J gene end by 7 bases; junction bases not matched to a gene: 5. The CDR3 contains 13 residues. DNA of the CDR3: TGTGCCAGCAGAGGACTAGGTGGCGGGGAGCTGTTTTTT. Its translation: CASRGLGGGELFF.

With regard to this clonotype: A much larger clone lies a single base off, so this may be a read error. Because the CDR3 is missing its conserved closing phenylalanine or tryptophan, this is likely a read error. The gene calls are TRBV19 and TRBJ2-7; 12 nucleotides match TRBD2. CDR1 is LNHDA and CDR2 is SQIVND in the germline V gene (reference sequence). The CDR3 is made up of 15 amino acids. V lost 9 bases to trimming and J lost 2 bases; unmatched junction nucleotides: 8. For the CDR3, the DNA is TGTGCCAGCGCTTATTCTAGCGGGGGGGCCTACGAGCAGTACCTC. Amino acid sequence: CASAYSSGGAYEQYL.

Comments on this clonotype: This sequence may be a read error, since a much larger clone differs from it by one base. The chain couples TRBV4-3 to TRBJ2-1; TRBD1 might be the D (5 bases). This CDR3 contains 18 residues. From germline, CDR1 is LGHNA and CDR2 YSLEER. DNA of the CDR3: TGCGCCAGCGGCCAAGATGCCGGCCCAGGGCACCTTTACAATGAGCAGTTCTTC. Protein product: CASGQDAGPGHLYNEQFF.

This clonotype was observed a handful of times. A read error may be the cause here, since a much bigger clone is one base away. V and J are TRBV30 and TRBJ2-3, with 7 bases identical to TRBD2. V lost 2 bases to trimming and J lost 2 bases; unmatched junction nucleotides: 10. Germline assignment: CDR1 GTSNPN and CDR2 SVGIG (reference sequence). CDR3 length: 16 residues. CDR3: CAWSPASGKFTDTQYF. The CDR3 nucleotides are TGTGCCTGGAGTCCAGCTAGCGGAAAATTCACAGATACGCAGTATTTT.

This clonotype was observed many times. V and J are TRBV19 and TRBJ2-1; TRBD2 is a possible D gene (5 bases). The V end was cut by 1 base, the J end by 0 bases, with 7 bases between. Germline CDR1 is LNHDA and CDR2 is SQIVND (reference sequence). The CDR3 extends over 15 amino acids. Here the CDR3 reads CASSIAGSSYNEQFF. CDR3 sequence (DNA): TGTGCCAGTAGTATAGCGGGGAGCTCCTACAATGAGCAGTTCTTC.

This clonotype was counted many times. The chain joins TRBV2 to TRBJ1-1, with 7 bases lining up with TRBD1. CDR1 is SNHLY, CDR2 FYNNEI, per germline. The CDR3 consists of 15 residues. With 3 bases clipped from V and 0 bases from J, the junction kept 4 bases outside the gene matches. The DNA for the CDR3 is TGTGCCAGCAGTGACCCGACAGGGCTGAACACTGAAGCTTTCTTT. Residues: CASSDPTGLNTEAFF. Complete variable domain (other parts from reference TRBV2 and TRBJ1-1): EPEVTQTPSHQVTQMGQEVILRCVPISNHLYFYWYRQILGQKVEFLVSFYNNEISEKSEIFDDQFSVERPDGSNFTLKIRSTKLEDSAMYFCASSDPTGLNTEAFFGQGTRLTVV.

The sample holds a few counts of this clonotype. This may be a read error: a much more frequent sequence differs by one nucleotide. The chain has TRBV4-1 and TRBJ2-2; no clear D gene. Looked up from germline, CDR1 is MGHRA and CDR2 is YSYEKL. The CDR3 length is 16 residues. The CDR3 protein is CTSSLEGSPNTGELFF. The CDR3 DNA follows: TGCACCAGCAGCCTCGAAGGAAGCCCGAACACCGGGGAGCTGTTTTTT.

This rearrangement joins TRBV6-5 to TRBJ2-1; no firm D call. Germline CDR1 reads MNHEY; CDR2 reads SVGAGI. This CDR3 region has 16 residues. Trimming cost V 2 bases and J 0 bases, with 11 bases left between them. Here the CDR3 DNA reads TGTGCCAGCAGTTACGAGGTCGGAAGCTCCTACAATGAGCAGTTCTTC. Translated: CASSYEVGSSYNEQFF.

This clonotype was seen a few times. The CDR3 DNA sequence: TGTGCCAGCAGTGGAACGACAGGGTTCGCCTACAATGAGCAGTTCTTC. Protein: CASSGTTGFAYNEQFF. The chain links TRBV27 to TRBJ2-1; 7 bases fit TRBD1. This CDR3 contains 16 residues. Germline V gives CDR1 MNHEY, CDR2 SMNVEV (reference sequence). J lost 2 bases, V lost 5 bases, and 9 bases had no gene match.

As concerns this clonotype: A much larger clone lies a single base off, so this may be a read error. The V gene is TRBV24-1, the J gene TRBJ2-7; tentative D call: TRBD1 (5 bases). The CDR3 runs 13 residues. The germline V gene has CDR1 KGHDR and CDR2 SFDVKD. V was trimmed by 0 bases and J by 9 bases, leaving 11 bases between them. The CDR3 sequence: CATSDLGADGQYF. The DNA of the CDR3 is TGTGCCACCAGTGATTTGGGGGCGGACGGGCAGTACTTC.